The 21 T cell receptor beta chains below come from one sample, sequenced in a study of regulatory T cells in long-lasting Graves disease. The sample's time point: newly diagnosed GD, antithyroid drugs for less than 3 months. Scientists built the TCR library using RNA that was extracted from PBMCs. Both iRepertoire HTBI primers and Arm-PCR of CDR3 regions were used to build the TCR beta libraries. One entry per CDR3 protein, called by TCRdb with MiXCR from the multiplex PCR reads. This table holds some 220,000 distinct CDR3 sequences, roughly a fifth found once. These records were also assigned to another study, of T cells in Graves' hyperthyroidism and ophthalmopathy.

This sample comprised peripheral blood mononuclear cells (PBMCs), obtained at new diagnosis, from a patient treated with antithyroid drugs. These receptors all stem from a woman younger than 45 with Graves disease.

This clonotype was counted between two and nine times. This rearrangement joins TRBV19 to TRBJ2-3; D might be TRBD1 (7 bases). Trimming took off 6 bases at V and 2 bases at J, with 21 bases between the two ends. CDR3 length: 17 residues. Germline CDR1 LNHDA, CDR2 SQIVND (reference sequence). CDR3 protein: CASRYGGTGAHTDTQYF. In nucleotides, the CDR3 is TGTGCCAGTAGATACGGGGGCACAGGGGCCCACACAGATACGCAGTATTTT.

With regard to this clonotype: The junction departs from the called germline gene at one end, perhaps through a read error. V and J are TRBV5-1 and TRBJ2-3; D perhaps matches TRBD2 (5 bases). Germline values: CDR1 SGHRS, CDR2 YFSETQ. The length of the CDR3 is 12 residues. DNA for the CDR3: TGCGCCAGCAGCTCTAGCACAGATACGAAGTATTTT. Translation gives CASSSSTDTKYF.

Note on this clonotype: A read error may account for a junction end that differs from germline. The J gene is TRBJ1-1, the V gene TRBV25-1; no reliable D call. CDR1 MGHDK and CDR2 SYGVNS come from the germline V gene. The CDR3 consists of 15 residues. CDR3 nucleotide sequence: TGTGCCAGCAGCGAATGGACGAGTCAGGAGACTGAAGCTTTCTTT. As protein: CASSEWTSQETEAFF.

This chain links TRBV2 with TRBJ1-2; no definite D call. The CDR3 is made up of 15 amino acids. Trimming stripped 5 bases from V and 0 bases from J, with 13 bases between. Germline-derived CDR1 and CDR2 are SNHLY and FYNNEI. The CDR3 bases are TGTGCCAGCAGTTACGGGCAGCTTGCTAACTATGGCTACACCTTC. As protein: CASSYGQLANYGYTF.

Comment on this clonotype: Germline and junction disagree at one end, which may indicate a read error. The chain carries TRBV12-3 or TRBV12-4 and TRBJ1-4; D is unclear. The CDR3 loop spans 14 amino acids. The CDR3 nucleotides read TGTGCCAGCAGTTTTTCAGCAACTAATGAAAAACCGTTTTTT. Translated, it gives CASSFSATNEKPFF.

This clonotype occurred many times. V gene TRBV19 combines with J gene TRBJ1-1; no clear D. Per germline, CDR1 LNHDA and CDR2 SQIVND (reference sequence). V lost 7 bases, J lost 4 bases, and 16 bases lay in between. The CDR3 loop spans 14 amino acids. The CDR3 sequence: CASKRQIEGTEAFF. The CDR3 nucleotides read TGTGCCAGTAAGCGGCAGATCGAGGGCACTGAAGCTTTCTTT.

Ten or more counts support this clonotype. The chain links TRBV3-1 to TRBJ2-2; D not resolved. The CDR3 runs 15 residues. V lost 1 base to trimming and J lost 4 bases, with 10 bases between them. Germline CDR1 reads LGHDT; CDR2 reads YNNKEL (reference sequence). The CDR3 reads CASSQAEPSTGELFF. The DNA of the CDR3 is TGTGCCAGCAGCCAAGCCGAACCGAGCACCGGGGAGCTGTTTTTT.

The table lists this clonotype with many counts. The chain carries TRBV6-5 and TRBJ1-2; D is undetermined. Germline V gives CDR1 MNHEY, CDR2 SVGAGI. This CDR3 is built from 13 residues. V lost 4 bases, J lost 5 bases, and 11 bases lay in between. In nucleotides, the CDR3 is TGTGCCAGCAGTTCCTTTGGGCAGTATGGCTACACCTTC. This codes for CASSSFGQYGYTF.

The sample holds many counts of this clonotype. The chain carries TRBV9 and TRBJ2-1; D not certain. The CDR3 extends over 12 amino acids. Germline V lookup: CDR1 SGDLS, CDR2 YYNGEE. Trimming removed 3 bases at V and 5 bases at J, with 6 bases between. Written as DNA, the CDR3 is TGTGCCAGCAGCGCTCAAAACAATGAGCAGTTCTTC. Translating it yields CASSAQNNEQFF.

On this clonotype: A single base is all that separates this from a far larger clone, so a read error is likely. The chain joins TRBV6-5 to TRBJ2-5; D is ambiguous. V was pared by 2 bases and J by 11 bases, with 15 bases between. This CDR3 has 13 amino acids. Germline lookup yields CDR1 MNHEY and CDR2 SVGAGI. CDR3: CASSYNSYNEQYF. DNA for the CDR3: TGTGCCAGCAGTTACAACTCCTACAATGAGCAGTACTTC.

J is TRBJ1-2 and V is TRBV2, with D possibly TRBD1 on 5 matching bases. CDR1 SNHLY and CDR2 FYNNEI come from the germline V gene. The CDR3 consists of 15 residues. Trimming removed 2 bases at V and 4 bases at J, with 14 bases between. The CDR3 region has the DNA TGTGCCAGCAGTGAATTTAGGACAAACCCCTATGGCTACACCTTC. Translation: CASSEFRTNPYGYTF.

The sample holds many counts of this clonotype. The genes are TRBV19 and TRBJ1-1; D might be TRBD1 (5 bases). This CDR3 is 13 amino acids long. The germline V gene has CDR1 LNHDA and CDR2 SQIVND (reference sequence). Trimming took off 10 bases at V and 4 bases at J, with 16 bases between the two ends. DNA for the CDR3: TGTGCCACGGCGGGACGCCAAGGCACTGAAGCTTTCTTT. Amino acid sequence: CATAGRQGTEAFF.

The table lists this clonotype with many counts. This chain connects TRBV7-9 to TRBJ2-7; weak D call: TRBD1 (7 bases). V was shortened by 1 base and J by 3 bases, with 13 bases between the two germline ends. This CDR3 comprises 15 residues. The germline gives CDR1 SEHNR, CDR2 FQNEAQ (reference sequence). CDR3 sequence reads: CASSLGGGTVYEQYF. In nucleotides, the CDR3 is TGTGCCAGCAGCTTAGGTGGCGGGACAGTCTACGAGCAGTACTTC.

This clonotype was observed many times. For the CDR3, the DNA is TGTGCCAGCAGCAATCTAGGGAGCACAGATACGCAGTATTTT. This encodes CASSNLGSTDTQYF. The chain links TRBV28 to TRBJ2-3; no firm D call. V was pared by 6 bases and J by 0 bases, with 10 bases between. The CDR3 loop spans 14 amino acids. Germline V gives CDR1 MDHEN, CDR2 SYDVKM.

This clonotype appeared many times. This sequence joins TRBV20-1 and TRBJ1-1; tentative D call: TRBD1 (5 bases). The CDR3 runs to 15 residues. V was cut by 0 bases and J by 5 bases, with 16 bases left in between. Germline CDR1 is DFQATT and CDR2 is SNEGSKA (reference sequence). The chain's CDR3 is CSARDLQVGLTEAFF. The CDR3 DNA reads TGCAGTGCTAGAGATCTACAGGTAGGATTGACTGAAGCTTTCTTT.

This chain joins TRBV4-1 and TRBJ1-2; maybe TRBD1 (5 bases). V was trimmed by 0 bases and J by 7 bases, leaving 15 bases between them. The CDR3 extends over 15 amino acids. CDR1 is MGHRA and CDR2 is YSYEKL in the germline V gene. Here the CDR3 reads CASSQDTARASGYTF. CDR3 nucleotides: TGCGCCAGCAGCCAAGATACGGCCAGGGCTAGTGGCTACACCTTC.

In its sample, this clonotype was seen many times. V and J are TRBV11-2 and TRBJ1-1; D uncertain. This CDR3 is 14 amino acids long. With 3 bases removed from V and 0 bases from J, the gap between germline ends came to 8 bases. Germline CDR1 and CDR2: SGHAT and FQNNGV. The CDR3 bases are TGTGCCAGCAGCTTCGGACGGCTGAACACTGAAGCTTTCTTT. Residues: CASSFGRLNTEAFF.

The sample holds many counts of this clonotype. V is TRBV3-1 and J is TRBJ1-2; D remains ambiguous. The CDR3 runs to 15 residues. With 1 base removed from V and 2 bases from J, the gap between germline ends came to 11 bases. Germline assignment: CDR1 LGHDT and CDR2 YNNKEL (reference sequence). The CDR3 loop is CASSQGEILNYGYTF. The CDR3, as DNA: TGTGCCAGCAGCCAAGGGGAGATTTTGAACTATGGCTACACCTTC.

This clonotype was picked up many times. This chain links TRBV9 with TRBJ1-3, with D uncertain. Trimming stripped 4 bases from V and 2 bases from J, with 22 bases between. Germline CDR1 is SGDLS and CDR2 is YYNGEE. This CDR3 region has 18 residues. CDR3 region: CASSSAVGSMEAGNTIYF. Here the CDR3 DNA reads TGTGCCAGCAGCTCAGCTGTTGGTTCGATGGAAGCTGGAAACACCATATATTTT.

This clonotype was observed many times. The chain is built from TRBV12-3 or TRBV12-4 and TRBJ1-1; no definite D call. Trimming took 2 bases from V and 6 from J, leaving 10 bases between them. The CDR3 totals 13 residues. CDR3 nucleotide sequence: TGTGCCAGCAGTTTACCGGGGAGGCCTGAAGCTTTCTTT. It encodes CASSLPGRPEAFF.

This chain joins TRBV7-6 and TRBJ1-3, with D uncertain. Germline V lookup: CDR1 SGHVS, CDR2 FNYEAQ. The CDR3 runs 15 residues. V dropped 5 bases and J dropped 0 bases, with 11 bases sitting between them. CDR3 sequence reads: CASSTTDGSGNTIYF. In nucleotides, the CDR3 is TGTGCCAGCAGCACCACAGACGGCTCTGGAAACACCATATATTTT. The full variable domain, with the rest looked up from reference TRBV7-6 and TRBJ1-3, is GAGVSQSPRYKVTKRGQDVALRCDPISGHVSLYWYRQALGQGPEFLTYFNYEAQQDKSGLPNDRFSAERPEGSISTLTIQRTEQRDSAMYRCASSTTDGSGNTIYFGEGSWLTVV.